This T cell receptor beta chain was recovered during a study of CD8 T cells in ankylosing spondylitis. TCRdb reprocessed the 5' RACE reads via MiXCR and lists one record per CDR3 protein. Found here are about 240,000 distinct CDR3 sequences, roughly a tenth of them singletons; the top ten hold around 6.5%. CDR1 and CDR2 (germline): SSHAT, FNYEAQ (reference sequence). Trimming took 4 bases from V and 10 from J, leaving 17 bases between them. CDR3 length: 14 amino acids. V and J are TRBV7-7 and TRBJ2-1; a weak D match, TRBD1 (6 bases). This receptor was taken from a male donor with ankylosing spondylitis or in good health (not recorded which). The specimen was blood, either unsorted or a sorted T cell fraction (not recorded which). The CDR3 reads CASSSTNRAGEQFF. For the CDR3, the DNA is TGTGCCAGCAGCTCAACTAACAGGGCTGGGGAGCAGTTCTTC. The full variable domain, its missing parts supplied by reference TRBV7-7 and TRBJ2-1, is GAGVSQSPRYKVTKRGQDVTLRCDPISSHATLYWYQQALGQGPEFLTYFNYEAQPDKSGLPSDRFSAERPEGSISTLTIQRTEQRDSAMYRCASSSTNRAGEQFFGPGTRLTVL.